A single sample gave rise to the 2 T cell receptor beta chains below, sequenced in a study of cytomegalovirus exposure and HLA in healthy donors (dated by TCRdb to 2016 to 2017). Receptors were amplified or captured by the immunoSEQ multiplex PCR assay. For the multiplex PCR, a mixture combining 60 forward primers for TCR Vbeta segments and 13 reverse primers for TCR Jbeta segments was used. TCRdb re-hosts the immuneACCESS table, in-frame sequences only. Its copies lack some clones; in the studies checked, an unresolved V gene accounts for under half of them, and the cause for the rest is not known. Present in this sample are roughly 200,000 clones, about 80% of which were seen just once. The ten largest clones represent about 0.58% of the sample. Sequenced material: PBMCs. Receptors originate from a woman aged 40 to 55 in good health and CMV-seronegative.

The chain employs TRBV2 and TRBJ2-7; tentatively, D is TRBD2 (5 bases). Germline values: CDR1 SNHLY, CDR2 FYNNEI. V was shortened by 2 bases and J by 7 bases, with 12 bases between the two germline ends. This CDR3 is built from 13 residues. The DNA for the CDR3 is TGTGCCAGCAGTGAAACCCTAACGGGGGAGCAGTACTTC. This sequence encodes CASSETLTGEQYF.

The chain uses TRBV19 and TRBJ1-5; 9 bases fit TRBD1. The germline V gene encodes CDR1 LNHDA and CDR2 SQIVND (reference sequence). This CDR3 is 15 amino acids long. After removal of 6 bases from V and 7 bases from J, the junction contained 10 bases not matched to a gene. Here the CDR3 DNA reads TGTGCCAGTAGACCGACAGGGGGTCCCTTGCAGCCCCAGCATTTT. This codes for CASRPTGGPLQPQHF.